Described below is a single T cell receptor beta chain sequence and its context. Use of 60 Vbeta and 13 Jbeta primers characterized the PCR. Clones were read by immunoSEQ multiplex PCR, and TCRdb kept only the in-frame ones, dropping some. The table includes around 120,000 clones, about 80% detected once. The sample originates from a study of cytomegalovirus exposure and HLA in healthy donors. Per the germline V gene, CDR1 is SGHTA and CDR2 is FQGTGA. The CDR3 spans 16 residues. The ends lost 2 bases at V and 4 bases at J; junction bases unmatched: 7. This TCR was recovered from a woman in her thirties or forties in good health and CMV-seronegative. The source material was PBMCs. The J gene is TRBJ2-2, the V gene TRBV7-3; TRBD2 agrees at 7 bases. As DNA, the CDR3 is TGTGCCAGCAGCTTATGGGGGGGGAAGCGCACCGGGGAGCTGTTTTTT. Translated, it gives CASSLWGGKRTGELFF.